Shown below are 21 T cell receptor beta chains from a single sample sequenced in a study of cytomegalovirus exposure and HLA in healthy donors. Amplification used 60 Vbeta primers and 13 Jbeta primers. Using immunoSEQ multiplex PCR, the repertoire was profiled, and TCRdb retains in-frame clones only, with some absent. The sample has 150,000 to 200,000 clones, around 75% seen once. Sequences were obtained from PBMCs. The receptors derive from a female donor in good health and CMV-seronegative.

This clone was observed a single time. The V and J genes are TRBV11-3 and TRBJ2-1, with 8 positions matching TRBD1. Germline assignment: CDR1 SGHNT and CDR2 YENEEA. V was pared by 4 bases and J by 1 base, with 3 bases of the junction left unmatched. CDR3 size: 15 residues. The CDR3 coding sequence is TGTGCCAGCAGCTCCCGACAGGGGTCCTACAATGAGCAGTTCTTC. Amino acids: CASSSRQGSYNEQFF.

The chain joins TRBV6-5 to TRBJ1-6, with D possibly TRBD1 on 5 matching bases. The CDR3 loop spans 14 amino acids. Trimming shortened V by 4 bases and J by 8 bases, and 12 bases separated the two germline ends. In germline, CDR1 is MNHEY, CDR2 SVGAGI. CDR3 in amino acids: CASSSTPGDSPLHF. CDR3 bases: TGTGCCAGCAGTTCAACGCCGGGGGATTCACCCCTCCACTTT.

V usage is TRBV27 and J usage is TRBJ2-7; 10 nucleotides agree with TRBD1. Losses at the gene ends were 1 base for V and 6 bases for J; bases not matched to a gene: 0. CDR3 size: 13 residues. CDR1 MNHEY and CDR2 SMNVEV come from the germline V gene (reference sequence). The CDR3 region has the DNA TGTGCCAGCAGTTTATGGGACAGGGGCGAGCAGTACTTC. This gives the protein CASSLWDRGEQYF.

This clone was recorded a few times. The chain carries TRBV6-4 and TRBJ2-1, with 8 bases matching TRBD1. The germline gives CDR1 MRHNA, CDR2 SNTAGT. This CDR3 spans 15 amino acids. Germline trimming cut 4 bases from V and 7 bases from J; bases unmatched to any gene: 9. The CDR3 DNA follows: TGTGCCAGCAGTGGGGCCCCAACAGGGGGTAATGAGCAGTTCTTC. Amino acid sequence: CASSGAPTGGNEQFF.

The rearrangement joins TRBV5-1 to TRBJ1-1; D remains ambiguous. CDR3 length: 16 residues. V lost 0 bases and J lost 4, with 16 bases in between. The germline CDR1 and CDR2 sequences are SGHRS and YFSETQ. CDR3 sequence reads: CASSLVGLGVSTEAFF. The DNA for the CDR3 is TGCGCCAGCAGCTTGGTGGGTTTGGGAGTAAGCACTGAAGCTTTCTTT.

The V and J genes are TRBV28 and TRBJ2-5; TRBD2 matches 10 bases. Trimming cost V 3 bases and J 11 bases; bases outside gene matches: 18. Germline V gene data show CDR1 as MDHEN and CDR2 as SYDVKM. CDR3 length: 17 amino acids. The CDR3 region is CASSLKVLGLAGDEQYF. In DNA, the CDR3 is TGTGCCAGCAGTTTGAAAGTCCTCGGGCTAGCGGGAGATGAGCAGTACTTC.

The chain uses TRBV4-2 and TRBJ1-6; TRBD1 matches at 8 bases. Germline values: CDR1 LGHNA, CDR2 YNFKEQ. The trim removed 2 bases at V and 0 bases at J, leaving 3 bases unmatched. CDR3 length: 17 residues. CDR3 protein: CASSQRTGSSYNSPLHF. In DNA, the CDR3 is TGTGCCAGCAGCCAAAGGACAGGGAGCTCCTATAATTCACCCCTCCACTTT.

The genes are TRBV19 and TRBJ1-5, with D possibly matching TRBD1 (6 bases). This CDR3 contains 13 residues. CDR1 is LNHDA, CDR2 SQIVND, per germline (reference sequence). Trimming took off 5 bases at V and 10 bases at J, with 15 bases between the two ends. The CDR3 DNA sequence: TGTGCCAGTAGTCCACAGGGTGATAGACCCCAGCATTTT. It translates to CASSPQGDRPQHF. The full variable domain, its missing parts supplied by reference TRBV19 and TRBJ1-5, is DGGITQSPKYLFRKEGQNVTLSCEQNLNHDAMYWYRQDPGQGLRLIYYSQIVNDFQKGDIAEGYSVSREKKESFPLTVTSAQKNPTAFYLCASSPQGDRPQHFGDGTRLSIL.

This clone was picked up many times. The V gene is TRBV2, the J gene TRBJ1-1, with D maybe TRBD1 (5 bases). Per germline, CDR1 SNHLY and CDR2 FYNNEI. V lost 3 bases to trimming and J lost 2 bases, with 7 bases between them. The CDR3 extends over 13 amino acids. The DNA for the CDR3 is TGTGCCAGCAGTGACGACAGCAACACTGAAGCTTTCTTT. Its translation: CASSDDSNTEAFF.

The chain joins TRBV27 to TRBJ2-2; 7 bases align to TRBD2. Germline CDR1 MNHEY, CDR2 SMNVEV (reference sequence). The CDR3 runs to 14 residues. With 7 bases clipped from V and 4 bases from J, the junction kept 6 bases outside the gene matches. In DNA form, the CDR3 reads TGTGCCAGCAAGGAGCGGGATGTCACCGGGGAGCTGTTTTTT. Translation gives CASKERDVTGELFF.

The chain links TRBV11-3 to TRBJ2-2; 10 nucleotides agree with TRBD1. Germline V gives CDR1 SGHNT, CDR2 YENEEA. After removal of 6 bases from V and 4 bases from J, the junction contained 5 bases not matched to a gene. This CDR3 has 15 amino acids. The CDR3, as DNA: TGTGCCAGCAGTAAACGACAGGGGGCCACCGGGGAGCTGTTTTTT. Protein: CASSKRQGATGELFF.

This chain connects TRBV7-9 to TRBJ2-1; TRBD2 matches at 7 bases. CDR1 is SEHNR, CDR2 FQNEAQ, per germline (reference sequence). The CDR3 has 13 residues. V dropped 9 bases and J dropped 4; count of bases not matched to a gene: 6. CDR3 sequence reads: CARGLDNYNEQFF. For the CDR3, the DNA is TGTGCCAGAGGACTAGACAATTACAATGAGCAGTTCTTC.

This chain uses TRBV7-2 with TRBJ2-7; TRBD2 aligns across 13 bases. V lost 4 bases, J lost 3 bases, and 3 bases stayed unmatched. This CDR3 spans 15 amino acids. In germline, CDR1 is SGHTA, CDR2 FQGNSA. The CDR3 DNA sequence: TGTGCCAGCAGCTCGACTAGCGGGAGGCACTACGAGCAGTACTTC. Translation gives CASSSTSGRHYEQYF. Full variable domain (remainder filled in from reference TRBV7-2 and TRBJ2-7): GAGVSQSPSNKVTEKGKDVELRCDPISGHTALYWYRQSLGQGLEFLIYFQGNSAPDKSGLPSDRFSAERTGGSVSTLTIQRTQQEDSAVYLCASSSTSGRHYEQYFGPGTRLTVT.

On this clone: It is unclear where the CDR3 begins or ends on the DNA, so no DNA is shown, and the CDR3 is as TCRdb lists it. The chain employs TRBV6-1 and TRBJ1-6; TRBD1, as called in the table, went unchecked against the DNA. Germline V gene data show CDR1 as MNHNS and CDR2 as SASEGT. Including both end residues, the CDR3 is 13 amino acids long. CDR3 amino acids: CASVGQGNSPPHF.

V gene TRBV15 combines with J gene TRBJ2-5, with TRBD2 matching over 8 bases. V shed 1 base and J 5 bases; nucleotides not matched to a gene: 6. The germline CDR1 and CDR2 sequences are LNHNV and YYDKDF (reference sequence). This CDR3 is built from 15 residues. Written as DNA, the CDR3 is TGTGCCACCAGCAGAGGTCGACTAGCGCAGGAGACCCAGTACTTC. It yields the protein CATSRGRLAQETQYF. Complete variable domain (other parts from reference TRBV15 and TRBJ2-5): DAMVIQNPRYQVTQFGKPVTLSCSQTLNHNVMYWYQQKSSQAPKLLFHYYDKDFNNEADTPDNFQSRRPNTSFCFLDIRSPGLGDTAMYLCATSRGRLAQETQYFGPGTRLLVL.

This chain uses TRBV21-1 with TRBJ2-3; the table's D call TRBD2 went unverified against the DNA. TRBV21-1 is termed a pseudogene. The CDR3 is 16 amino acids. The chain's CDR3 is CASSARTSGVTDTQYF. In DNA, the CDR3 is TGTGCCAGCAGCGCCCGGACTAGCGGGGTGACAGATACGCAGTATTTT.

This CDR3 is CASSPRLAGGDNEQFF. The CDR3, as DNA: TGTGCCAGCAGCCCCCGACTAGCGGGAGGGGACAATGAGCAGTTCTTC. The V gene is TRBV9, the J gene TRBJ2-1, with 14 bases aligning to TRBD2. Germline V gene data show CDR1 as SGDLS and CDR2 as YYNGEE. V dropped 4 bases and J dropped 5; count of bases not matched to a gene: 5. CDR3 length equals 16 residues.

This chain connects TRBV5-1 to TRBJ2-3, with unresolved D. CDR3 length: 13 amino acids. Germline values: CDR1 SGHRS, CDR2 YFSETQ. V lost 3 bases, J lost 3 bases, and 8 bases lay in between. CDR3 bases: TGCGCCAGCAGCTCAAGCGTTACAGATACGCAGTATTTT. Amino acids: CASSSSVTDTQYF. Full variable domain (outside the CDR3, taken from reference TRBV5-1 and TRBJ2-3): KAGVTQTPRYLIKTRGQQVTLSCSPISGHRSVSWYQQTPGQGLQFLFEYFSETQRNKGNFPGRFSGRQFSNSRSEMNVSTLELGDSALYLCASSSSVTDTQYFGPGTRLTVL.

J is TRBJ2-2 and V is TRBV19; D might be TRBD1 (5 bases). The V gene's germline CDR1 is LNHDA and CDR2 SQIVND (reference sequence). The CDR3 loop spans 13 amino acids. V was clipped by 7 bases and J by 1 base, with 7 bases between them. This CDR3 reads CASMGLNTGELFF. In DNA form, the CDR3 reads TGTGCCAGTATGGGGCTGAACACCGGGGAGCTGTTTTTT.

The chain uses TRBV19 and TRBJ1-1; the match to TRBD1 covers 8 bases. V shed 3 bases, J shed 1 base, and the junction held 7 bases outside the gene matches. This CDR3 contains 16 residues. CDR1 and CDR2 (germline): LNHDA, SQIVND (reference sequence). This CDR3 is CASSIAAGGTNTEAFF. Written as DNA, the CDR3 is TGTGCCAGTAGTATCGCGGCAGGGGGCACGAACACTGAAGCTTTCTTT.

V and J are TRBV11-2 and TRBJ2-1; 8 nucleotides align to TRBD2. The CDR3 contains 18 residues. V lost 1 base and J lost 0; bases outside the gene matches: 8. Germline V gives CDR1 SGHAT, CDR2 FQNNGV. In nucleotides, the CDR3 is TGTGCCAGCAGCTTAGGCCCGCTCGCGGGGGGCTCCTACAATGAGCAGTTCTTC. The encoded protein is CASSLGPLAGGSYNEQFF.